This T cell receptor (beta chain) was documented in a study of technical replicates of blood from a few donors. The CDR3 runs to 12 residues. V lost 11 bases and J 1 base, leaving 11 bases between the germline ends. Looked up from germline, CDR1 is SEHNR and CDR2 is FQNEAQ (reference sequence). Clones were sequenced by immunoSEQ multiplex PCR, and TCRdb holds only the in-frame ones, with some missing. Of about 49,000 clones in the sample, about 93% were seen once. The chain combines TRBV7-9 with TRBJ1-1; tentatively, D is TRBD1 (5 bases). This TCR came from a human donor in good health. Some clones in this sample may be carry-over from other donors' samples. The sequencing sample was made of PBMCs. The CDR3 nucleotides are TGTGCCCCCGGACAAGCGAACACTGAAGCTTTCTTT. It codes for CAPGQANTEAFF.